This T cell receptor beta chain is from a study of T cell responses to AZD1222 COVID-19 vaccine. Whole-study findings and limits: Spike-specific TCR repertoires showed rising breadth and depth after two AZD1222 doses. Donors in the cohort were predominantly white British and more often female, and clonal diversity was possibly underestimated.

Looked up from germline, CDR1 is SGHVS and CDR2 is FNYEAQ. V was clipped by 5 bases and J by 8 bases; unmatched bases: 10. The CDR3 extends over 15 amino acids. Profiled with immunoSEQ multiplex PCR; TCRdb holds only in-frame clones, not every one. The sample lists under 70,000 clones; around 90% were seen once. About this clone itself: Its antigen is still unknown.

The sequence derives from an adult in good health. The sample consisted of peripheral blood, taken on day 0 of AZD1222 vaccination. The chain joins TRBV7-6 to TRBJ2-1; 9 nucleotides agree with TRBD1. DNA for the CDR3: TGTGCCAGCAGCCACGGACAGGGGCTAGGGGATGAGCAGTTCTTC. Its protein product is CASSHGQGLGDEQFF.